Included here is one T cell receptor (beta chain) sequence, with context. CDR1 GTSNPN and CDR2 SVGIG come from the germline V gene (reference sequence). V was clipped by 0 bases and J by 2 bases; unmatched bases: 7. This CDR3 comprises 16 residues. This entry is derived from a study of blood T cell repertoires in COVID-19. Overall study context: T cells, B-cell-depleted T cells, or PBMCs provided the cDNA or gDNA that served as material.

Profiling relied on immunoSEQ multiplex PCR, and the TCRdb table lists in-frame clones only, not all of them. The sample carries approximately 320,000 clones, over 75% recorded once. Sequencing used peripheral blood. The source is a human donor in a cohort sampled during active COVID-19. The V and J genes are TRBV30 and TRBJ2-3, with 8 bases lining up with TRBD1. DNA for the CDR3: TGTGCCTGGAGTGTAGGAAGGACAGGGACCACAGATACGCAGTATTTT. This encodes CAWSVGRTGTTDTQYF.